The sequence of this T cell receptor beta chain was determined in a study of cytomegalovirus exposure and HLA in healthy donors. Regarding the study as a whole: Equally common other TCR beta chains were less clonally expanded than HLA-associated ones, a later analysis found.

Concerning this clone itself: Antigen specificity is unknown.

Both 60 Vbeta primers and 13 Jbeta primers went into the PCR. Sequenced by immunoSEQ multiplex PCR; TCRdb stores in-frame clones only, minus some. The sample carries 150,000 to 200,000 clones, about 65% recorded once. Trimming took off 3 bases at V and 2 bases at J, with 12 bases between the two ends. CDR3 length: 15 residues. Germline CDR1 LNHDA, CDR2 SQIVND (reference sequence). The TCR originated in a girl aged 10-17 years in good health and CMV-seronegative. The sample comprised PBMCs. The chain has TRBV19 and TRBJ2-3; maybe TRBD2 (7 bases). The CDR3 sequence is CASSIQRGATDTQYF. CDR3 DNA: TGTGCCAGTAGTATTCAACGGGGGGCCACAGATACGCAGTATTTT.